The 2 T cell receptor beta chains reported below all come from one sample, sequenced in a study of radiation and T cells in renal cell carcinoma. Time point specified: blood 2 weeks post-SBRT. The sample's treatment: 15 Gy SBRT to primary tumor, nephrectomy 4 weeks later. Repertoires were generated with immunoSEQ multiplex PCR, while TCRdb's copy carries only in-frame clones and drops some. The repertoire consists of around 120,000 clones, with 70% to 90% occurring once and the leading ten covering under 2.5%. The specimen was blood, collected from a patient whose treatment included radiotherapy and nephrectomy. Source of these receptors: a woman aged 60-75 years with renal cell carcinoma.

This clone was detected only once. This rearrangement joins TRBV9 to TRBJ2-6; D perhaps matches TRBD2 (5 bases). V was shortened by 1 base and J by 3 bases, with 5 bases between the two germline ends. This CDR3 region has 14 residues. Germline CDR1 SGDLS, CDR2 YYNGEE. The CDR3 DNA reads as TGTGCCAGCAGCGTACGGGGTGGGGCCAACGTCCTGACTTTC. Amino acid sequence: CASSVRGGANVLTF.

The sample holds a few counts of this clone. The chain is built from TRBV27 and TRBJ1-4, with 11 bases aligning to TRBD1. Germline assignment: CDR1 MNHEY and CDR2 SMNVEV (reference sequence). With 4 bases clipped from V and 8 bases from J, the junction kept 18 bases outside the gene matches. The CDR3 contains 19 residues. The CDR3 region is CASSSRWTGGALGNEKLFF. For the CDR3, the DNA is TGTGCCAGCAGTTCGCGCTGGACAGGGGGCGCTTTAGGAAACGAAAAACTGTTTTTT.